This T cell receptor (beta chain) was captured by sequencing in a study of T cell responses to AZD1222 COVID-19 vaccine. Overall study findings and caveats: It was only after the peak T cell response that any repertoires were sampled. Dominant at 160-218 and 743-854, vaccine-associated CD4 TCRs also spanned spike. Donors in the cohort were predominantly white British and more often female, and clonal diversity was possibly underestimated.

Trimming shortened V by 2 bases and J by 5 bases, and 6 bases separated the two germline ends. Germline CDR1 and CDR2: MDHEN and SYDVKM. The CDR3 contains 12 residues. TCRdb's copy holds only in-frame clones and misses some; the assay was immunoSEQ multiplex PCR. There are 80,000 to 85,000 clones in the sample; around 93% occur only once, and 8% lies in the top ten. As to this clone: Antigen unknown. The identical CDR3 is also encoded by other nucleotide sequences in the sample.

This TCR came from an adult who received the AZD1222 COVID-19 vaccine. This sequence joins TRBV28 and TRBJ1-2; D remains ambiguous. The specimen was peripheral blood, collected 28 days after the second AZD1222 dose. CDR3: CASSLGGYGYTF. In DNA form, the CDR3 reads TGTGCCAGCAGTTTAGGTGGTTATGGCTACACCTTC.